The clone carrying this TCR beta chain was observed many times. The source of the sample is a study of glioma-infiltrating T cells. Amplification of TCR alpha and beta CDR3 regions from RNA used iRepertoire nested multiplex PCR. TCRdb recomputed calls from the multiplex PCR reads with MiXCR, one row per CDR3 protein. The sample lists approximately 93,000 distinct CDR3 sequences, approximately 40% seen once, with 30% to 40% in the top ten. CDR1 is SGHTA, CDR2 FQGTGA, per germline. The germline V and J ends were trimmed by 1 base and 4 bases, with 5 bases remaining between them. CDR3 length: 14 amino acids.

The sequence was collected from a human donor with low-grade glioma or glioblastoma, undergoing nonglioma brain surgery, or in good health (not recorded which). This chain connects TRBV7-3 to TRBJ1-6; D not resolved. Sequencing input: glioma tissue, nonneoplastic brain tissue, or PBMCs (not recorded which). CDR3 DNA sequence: TGTGCCAGCAGCTTAAGAGCTTATAATTCACCCCTCCACTTT. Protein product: CASSLRAYNSPLHF.